One sample yielded the 25 T cell receptor beta chains listed below, sequenced in a study of blood T cell repertoires in COVID-19. Profiling relied on immunoSEQ multiplex PCR, and the TCRdb table lists in-frame clones only, not all of them. The sample yields over 300,000 clones, around 90% seen once. Sequenced material: peripheral blood. The source is a man between 18 and 35 years old with active or convalescent COVID-19.

A remark on this clone: The identical CDR3 is also encoded by other nucleotide sequences in the sample. CDR3 bases: TGCGCCAGCTCCCAGGGACAGGGGTATTCCTACGAGCAGTACTTC. Protein product: CASSQGQGYSYEQYF. The chain carries TRBV4-1 and TRBJ2-7, with 10 bases identical to TRBD1. The ends lost 8 bases at V and 1 base at J; junction bases unmatched: 8. Germline V gene lookup returns CDR1 MGHRA and CDR2 YSYEKL. CDR3 length equals 15 residues.

V and J are TRBV11-2 and TRBJ1-1; D is perhaps TRBD1 (5 bases). Germline V gives CDR1 SGHAT, CDR2 FQNNGV. This CDR3 is built from 15 residues. Trimming removed 6 bases at V and 0 bases at J, with 14 bases between. The CDR3 DNA sequence: TGTGCCAGCAGAAAGACAGTAAGCATGAACACTGAAGCTTTCTTT. It yields the protein CASRKTVSMNTEAFF.

In the case of this clone: The same CDR3 can be traced to other DNA sequences in this sample. This CDR3 reads CASSPTGVDQPQHF. The CDR3 coding sequence is TGTGCCAGCTCACCAACAGGGGTTGATCAGCCCCAGCATTTT. The gene calls are TRBV18 and TRBJ1-5; 7 bases align to TRBD1. The V gene end was trimmed by 2 bases and the J gene end by 5 bases; junction bases not matched to a gene: 3. Germline V gene data show CDR1 as KGHSH and CDR2 as LQKENI. The CDR3 is 14 amino acids. Based on the CDR3 plus reference TRBV18 and TRBJ1-5, the full variable domain is NAGVMQNPRHLVRRRGQEARLRCSPMKGHSHVYWYRQLPEEGLKFMVYLQKENIIDESGMPKERFSAEFPKEGPSILRIQQVVRGDSAAYFCASSPTGVDQPQHFGDGTRLSIL.

The chain joins TRBV25-1 to TRBJ1-4, with TRBD1 matching 7 bases. V was clipped by 4 bases and J by 5 bases; unmatched bases: 10. Germline V CDR1 and CDR2: MGHDK, SYGVNS. The CDR3 consists of 16 residues. CDR3 protein: CASSGDWGQINEKLFF. DNA for the CDR3: TGTGCCAGCAGTGGGGATTGGGGACAGATAAATGAAAAACTGTTTTTT. Full variable domain (rest looked up from reference TRBV25-1 and TRBJ1-4): EADIYQTPRYLVIGTGKKITLECSQTMGHDKMYWYQQDPGMELHLIHYSYGVNSTEKGDLSSESTVSRIRTEHFPLTLESARPSHTSQYLCASSGDWGQINEKLFFGSGTQLSVL.

The chain carries TRBV6-5 and TRBJ2-5; unclear D gene. The germline gives CDR1 MNHEY, CDR2 SVGAGI. This CDR3 region has 11 residues. V was cut by 10 bases and J by 5 bases, with 11 bases left in between. This CDR3 is CATSRWETQYF. Here the CDR3 DNA reads TGTGCCACCTCACGGTGGGAGACCCAGTACTTC.

The chain carries TRBV28 and TRBJ2-7; tentative D call: TRBD1 (6 bases). Germline V lookup: CDR1 MDHEN, CDR2 SYDVKM. V was pared by 10 bases and J by 3 bases, with 16 bases between. CDR3 size: 13 residues. The chain's CDR3 is CATHRDNNYEQYF. In nucleotides, the CDR3 is TGTGCCACACACCGGGACAACAACTACGAGCAGTACTTC.

The chain couples TRBV7-3 to TRBJ2-1, with 9 bases identical to TRBD1. The CDR3 consists of 16 residues. Germline loops: CDR1 SGHTA, CDR2 FQGTGA. Unmatched junction bases numbered 10, after V lost 5 bases and J lost 5 bases. Written as DNA, the CDR3 is TGTGCCAGCAGCATAGGTGACAGGGGGTTGCACAATGAGCAGTTCTTC. As protein: CASSIGDRGLHNEQFF.

J is TRBJ1-1 and V is TRBV3-1 (or the pseudogene TRBV3-2); D remains ambiguous. V gave up 1 base and J gave up 3 bases, with 3 bases separating them. Germline V CDR1 and CDR2: LGHDT, YNNKEL (reference sequence). The CDR3 loop spans 12 amino acids. Here the CDR3 reads CASSQGDTEAFF. For the CDR3, the DNA is TGTGCCAGCAGCCAAGGAGACACTGAAGCTTTCTTT.

This chain joins TRBV5-6 and TRBJ2-1, with 10 bases fitting TRBD2. The CDR3 spans 17 residues. The V gene end was trimmed by 0 bases and the J gene end by 9 bases; junction bases not matched to a gene: 12. The germline V gene has CDR1 SGHDT and CDR2 YYEEEE. The CDR3 spells CASSLDVMLAGAVEQFF. The DNA of the CDR3 is TGTGCCAGCAGCTTGGATGTTATGCTAGCGGGAGCGGTTGAGCAGTTCTTC.

The chain couples TRBV19 to TRBJ2-5; 15 bases match TRBD2. Per germline, CDR1 LNHDA and CDR2 SQIVND (reference sequence). The CDR3 is made up of 15 amino acids. J was trimmed by 7 bases and V by 4 bases; bases with no gene match: 4. The CDR3 sequence is CASSNPGLAGGTQYF. CDR3 coding DNA: TGTGCCAGTAGTAATCCGGGACTAGCGGGAGGGACCCAGTACTTC.

The J gene is TRBJ2-5, the V gene TRBV6-6, with TRBD1 matching over 7 bases. Trimming removed 2 bases from V and 3 bases from J; junction bases left unmatched: 9. Germline V gives CDR1 MNHNY, CDR2 SVGAGI (reference sequence). The CDR3 contains 16 residues. In DNA form, the CDR3 reads TGTGCCAGCAGTTACAGGGCCGGACAGGTTGAAGAGACCCAGTACTTC. Protein sequence: CASSYRAGQVEETQYF.

The chain's CDR3 is CASVEGYSNQPQHF. The CDR3 DNA sequence: TGTGCCAGCGTGGAGGGCTATAGCAATCAGCCCCAGCATTTT. The V and J genes are TRBV2 and TRBJ1-5; D is undetermined. The CDR3 totals 14 residues. Trimming stripped 8 bases from V and 0 bases from J, with 11 bases between. Germline CDR1 and CDR2: SNHLY and FYNNEI.

The chain couples TRBV4-1 to TRBJ1-5; TRBD1 is a possible D gene (6 bases). Trimming left V 4 bases short and J 3 bases short, with 10 bases between. There are 14 residues in the CDR3. The germline V gene encodes CDR1 MGHRA and CDR2 YSYEKL. CDR3 nucleotides: TGCGCCAGCAGCCCCGGACAGTTCAATCAGCCCCAGCATTTT. Translating gives CASSPGQFNQPQHF.

The J gene is TRBJ1-1, the V gene TRBV28; D is perhaps TRBD1 (5 bases). Germline lookup yields CDR1 MDHEN and CDR2 SYDVKM. V lost 7 bases to trimming and J lost 5 bases, with 11 bases between them. The CDR3 sequence is 12 residues long. CDR3: CASTTRATEAFF. The CDR3 nucleotides are TGTGCCAGCACAACCAGGGCGACTGAAGCTTTCTTT.

The chain combines TRBV7-2 with TRBJ2-7; D possibly corresponds to TRBD1 (5 bases). The CDR3 loop spans 14 amino acids. V shed 5 bases and J shed 2 bases, with 13 bases lying between them. Germline lookup yields CDR1 SGHTA and CDR2 FQGNSA. The CDR3 protein is CASSPGRVTYEQYF. The DNA of the CDR3 is TGTGCCAGCAGCCCCGGCAGGGTAACCTACGAGCAGTACTTC.

V is TRBV18 and J is TRBJ2-2; a possible D gene is TRBD1 (5 bases). CDR1 and CDR2 (germline): KGHSH, LQKENI. Trimming cost V 4 bases and J 2 bases, with 14 bases left between them. The length of the CDR3 is 16 residues. As DNA, the CDR3 is TGTGCCAGCTCACTTCTCCGGACACCTAACACCGGGGAGCTGTTTTTT. It codes for CASSLLRTPNTGELFF. The whole variable domain, filled in from reference TRBV18 and TRBJ2-2, reads NAGVMQNPRHLVRRRGQEARLRCSPMKGHSHVYWYRQLPEEGLKFMVYLQKENIIDESGMPKERFSAEFPKEGPSILRIQQVVRGDSAAYFCASSLLRTPNTGELFFGEGSRLTVL.

CDR3: CASSPPGTDYGYTF. Here the CDR3 DNA reads TGTGCCAGCAGCCCACCCGGGACAGACTATGGCTACACCTTC. This chain joins TRBV4-2 and TRBJ1-2, with TRBD1 matching over 7 bases. The CDR3 has 14 residues. The junction had 5 bases not matched to a gene; V was cut back by 4 bases and J by 3 bases. Germline V CDR1 and CDR2: LGHNA, YNFKEQ.

This sequence joins TRBV28 and TRBJ2-1; 11 positions agree with TRBD2. Germline V lookup: CDR1 MDHEN, CDR2 SYDVKM. The CDR3 totals 15 residues. J gave up 4 bases and V 8 bases, and 7 bases lay outside the gene matches. The DNA for the CDR3 is TGTGCCAGCTGGGGAGGGACTAGCGGATACAATGAGCAGTTCTTC. It yields the protein CASWGGTSGYNEQFF.

The rearrangement joins TRBV5-6 to TRBJ2-5, with unresolved D. Germline CDR1 is SGHDT and CDR2 is YYEEEE. V lost 0 bases, J lost 5 bases, and 8 bases lay in between. The CDR3 totals 13 residues. The DNA of the CDR3 is TGTGCCAGCAGCTTGGCCCTATCGGAGACCCAGTACTTC. Its translation: CASSLALSETQYF.

In this sample, this clone turned up a few times. This chain joins TRBV15 and TRBJ1-6; 7 bases map to TRBD1. The CDR3 length is 16 residues. Germline loops: CDR1 LNHNV, CDR2 YYDKDF (reference sequence). J lost 2 bases, V lost 3 bases, and 4 bases had no gene match. The DNA of the CDR3 is TGTGCCACCAGCAGCTACAGGGGTGCCTATAATTCACCCCTCCACTTT. This sequence encodes CATSSYRGAYNSPLHF.

The chain has TRBV4-2 and TRBJ1-2; no firm D call. The length of the CDR3 is 14 residues. V gave up 1 base and J gave up 6 bases, with 12 bases separating them. Per germline, CDR1 LGHNA and CDR2 YNFKEQ. CDR3 protein: CASSQVLIGDGYTF. Written as DNA, the CDR3 is TGTGCCAGCAGCCAAGTCCTGATTGGAGATGGCTACACCTTC.

V usage is TRBV28 and J usage is TRBJ1-2; 10 bases are shared with TRBD1. This CDR3 region has 18 residues. V trimming: 1 base; J trimming: 8 bases; junction bases outside the gene matches: 16. Germline V gene data show CDR1 as MDHEN and CDR2 as SYDVKM. The CDR3 reads CASSLYVGQGPARGGYTF. The CDR3 region has the DNA TGTGCCAGCAGTTTATATGTGGGACAGGGGCCTGCGAGGGGCGGCTACACCTTC.

The J gene is TRBJ2-3, the V gene TRBV9; TRBD1 is a possible D gene (5 bases). Germline values: CDR1 SGDLS, CDR2 YYNGEE. The length of the CDR3 is 17 residues. Deletions cut 0 bases from V and 4 bases from J, with 18 bases between. The CDR3 DNA reads TGTGCCAGCAGCGTAGGTCAAGGGGCGTCTAGGGCAGATACGCAGTATTTT. The encoded protein is CASSVGQGASRADTQYF.

The chain combines TRBV19 with TRBJ1-6; possibly TRBD1 for D (5 bases). This CDR3 has 12 residues. Germline V gives CDR1 LNHDA, CDR2 SQIVND (reference sequence). V lost 6 bases and J lost 7, with 7 bases in between. Here the CDR3 DNA reads TGTGCCAGTAGCCGACAGAATTCACCCCTCCACTTT. This gives the protein CASSRQNSPLHF.

J is TRBJ2-2 and V is TRBV27; a possible D gene is TRBD1 (6 bases). Germline V gives CDR1 MNHEY, CDR2 SMNVEV (reference sequence). V gave up 5 bases and J gave up 2 bases, with 15 bases separating them. There are 16 residues in the CDR3. CDR3 DNA: TGTGCCAGCAGTCTGGACAGAAAGGTCAACACCGGGGAGCTGTTTTTT. As protein: CASSLDRKVNTGELFF.